This T cell receptor (beta chain) was captured in a study of vaccination and CD4 T cells after COVID-19. Study in general: Stimuli were overlapping spike peptide pools of SARS-CoV-2 and three common cold coronaviruses (HCoV-NL63, HCoV-OC43, HCoV-229E). The study's findings and limits: The study found median SARS-CoV-2-reactive clonotypes rising from 21 to 38, not significantly.

Cultured CD4+ T cell DNA was sequenced using the Oncomine TCR Beta short-read assay. Each CDR3 protein gets one entry after TCRdb re-called the PCR reads with MiXCR. The profile shows under 25,000 distinct CDR3 sequences, under 70% of them singletons. The germline gives CDR1 SNHLY, CDR2 FYNNEI. CDR3 length: 14 residues. V was pared by 6 bases and J by 4 bases, with 3 bases of the junction left unmatched. Documented treatment: approximately 9-day PBMC culture with coronavirus spike peptide pools or control peptides (ViraFEST assay). Cultures of PBMCs, roughly 2.1 million per well, were set up with around 9.7 IU/ml IL-2 and around 9.7 ug/ml peptide pools. A single count supports this clonotype. Its cognate antigen is unknown.

The material sequenced was CD4+ T cells from blood, cultured in vitro. The V call is TRBV2, the J call TRBJ1-5, with 10 bases lining up with TRBD1. The receptor was isolated from a human donor who had recovered from COVID-19. CDR3 residues: CASSPGQGNQPQHF. In nucleotides, the CDR3 is TGTGCCAGCAGCCCGGGACAGGGGAATCAGCCCCAGCATTTT.